Listed here are 16 T cell receptor beta chains from one sample, sequenced in a study of T cell changes during pregnancy in multiple sclerosis. TCRdb's table, derived via immunoSEQ multiplex PCR, lists solely in-frame clones and lacks some. In the table there are tens of thousands of clones, 90% to 95% of which are singletons. Source: peripheral blood, taken before pregnancy. These receptors came from a female donor with multiple sclerosis, enrolled in a pregnancy study.

This clone was recorded a few times. The genes are TRBV19 and TRBJ1-2; no clear D gene. Trimming took off 4 bases at V and 9 bases at J, with 9 bases between the two ends. This CDR3 has 11 residues. CDR1 LNHDA and CDR2 SQIVND come from the germline V gene (reference sequence). This CDR3 is CASSTDTRYTF. CDR3 coding DNA: TGTGCCAGTAGTACCGACACGCGCTACACCTTC. Drawing the rest from reference TRBV19 and TRBJ1-2, the complete variable domain is DGGITQSPKYLFRKEGQNVTLSCEQNLNHDAMYWYRQDPGQGLRLIYYSQIVNDFQKGDIAEGYSVSREKKESFPLTVTSAQKNPTAFYLCASSTDTRYTFGSGTRLTVV.

The chain uses TRBV7-3 and TRBJ2-1, with TRBD2 matching over 8 bases. J gave up 4 bases and V 4 bases, and 12 bases lay outside the gene matches. Looked up from germline, CDR1 is SGHTA and CDR2 is FQGTGA. The CDR3 length is 17 residues. Here the CDR3 DNA reads TGTGCCAGCAGCTCTCCAACGGGGGGGCCGGGTTACAATGAGCAGTTCTTC. This encodes CASSSPTGGPGYNEQFF.

This chain uses TRBV19 with TRBJ1-5; tentatively, D is TRBD1 (5 bases). This CDR3 is 13 amino acids long. Trimming removed 6 bases from V and 6 bases from J, with 12 bases in between. Germline V CDR1 and CDR2: LNHDA, SQIVND (reference sequence). CDR3 sequence reads: CASRPGGVQPQHF. The CDR3 bases are TGTGCCAGTAGGCCCGGGGGGGTTCAGCCCCAGCATTTT.

There are a few counts of this clone. V is TRBV19 and J is TRBJ1-5, with D tentatively TRBD1 (5 bases). The germline CDR1 and CDR2 sequences are LNHDA and SQIVND (reference sequence). V lost 3 bases to trimming and J lost 6 bases, with 15 bases between them. The CDR3 has 15 residues. CDR3 DNA: TGTGCCAGTAGTATGACCTCCAGGGTGGGTCAGCCCCAGCATTTT. Translating it yields CASSMTSRVGQPQHF.

This sequence joins TRBV15 and TRBJ2-2; TRBD1 is a possible D gene (7 bases). Trimming removed 0 bases from V and 4 bases from J, with 15 bases in between. Germline assignment: CDR1 LNHNV and CDR2 YYDKDF (reference sequence). CDR3 size: 17 residues. The CDR3 sequence is CATSRDVFRGVTGELFF. The CDR3 DNA sequence: TGTGCCACCAGCAGAGATGTGTTCAGGGGGGTCACCGGGGAGCTGTTTTTT.

The V and J genes are TRBV19 and TRBJ2-1; D possibly corresponds to TRBD2 (7 bases). Trimming took 3 bases from V and 4 from J, leaving 16 bases between them. The CDR3 has 16 residues. CDR1 LNHDA and CDR2 SQIVND come from the germline V gene (reference sequence). CDR3: CASSILKGGGYNEQFF. The CDR3 DNA sequence: TGTGCCAGTAGTATCCTAAAGGGGGGGGGTTACAATGAGCAGTTCTTC.

This clone was detected a few times. The chain recombines TRBV6-5 with TRBJ2-1, with unresolved D. Germline V gives CDR1 MNHEY, CDR2 SVGAGI. This CDR3 spans 12 amino acids. Trimming removed 2 bases at V and 5 bases at J, with 4 bases between. The CDR3 DNA reads TGTGCCAGCAGTTACCAGAACAATGAGCAGTTCTTC. Protein: CASSYQNNEQFF.

As for this clone: At one boundary the junction diverges from the germline segment, which might be a read error. The rearrangement joins TRBV7-7 to TRBJ2-5, with D perhaps matching TRBD1 or TRBD2 (5 bases each). This CDR3 region has 15 residues. CDR1 and CDR2 from the germline V gene are SSHAT and FNYEAQ (reference sequence). The DNA of the CDR3 is TGTGCTAGCAGCTTAGGGGTCGGGGATTATGAGACCCAGTACTTC. The encoded protein is CASSLGVGDYETQYF.

The chain combines TRBV10-1 with TRBJ1-3, with D maybe TRBD1 (6 bases). Germline CDR1 and CDR2: WNHNN and SYGVQD (reference sequence). The CDR3 is made up of 13 amino acids. The ends were cut back, 8 bases at V and 0 bases at J, with 8 bases in the middle. Here the CDR3 reads CASQGGSGNTIYF. The CDR3 nucleotides read TGCGCCAGCCAAGGGGGCTCTGGAAACACCATATATTTT.

The CDR3 region is CATSRDRGGGLQETQYF. CDR3 coding DNA: TGTGCCACCAGCAGAGATCGGGGCGGGGGTCTTCAAGAGACCCAGTACTTC. This chain links TRBV15 with TRBJ2-5; TRBD2 agrees at 7 bases. V shed 0 bases, J shed 2 bases, and the junction held 9 bases outside the gene matches. This CDR3 has 17 amino acids. The germline V gene has CDR1 LNHNV and CDR2 YYDKDF (reference sequence).

The chain is built from TRBV9 and TRBJ1-2, with 7 positions matching TRBD1. Per germline, CDR1 SGDLS and CDR2 YYNGEE. Trimming removed 1 base from V and 2 bases from J; junction bases left unmatched: 8. The CDR3 sequence is 16 residues long. The CDR3 DNA is TGTGCCAGCAGCGTATTACCGGGACAGAGAAACTATGGCTACACCTTC. It translates to CASSVLPGQRNYGYTF. The full variable domain, with the rest looked up from reference TRBV9 and TRBJ1-2, is DSGVTQTPKHLITATGQRVTLRCSPRSGDLSVYWYQQSLDQGLQFLIQYYNGEERAKGNILERFSAQQFPDLHSELNLSSLELGDSALYFCASSVLPGQRNYGYTFGSGTRLTVV.

The chain recombines TRBV5-1 with TRBJ1-1; D perhaps matches TRBD1 (6 bases). Per the germline V gene, CDR1 is SGHRS and CDR2 is YFSETQ. The CDR3 has 13 residues. V was pared by 0 bases and J by 5 bases, with 8 bases between. The CDR3 DNA sequence: TGCGCCAGCAGCTTGGAGGGGGAGACTGAAGCTTTCTTT. Translated: CASSLEGETEAFF.

V usage is TRBV6-1 and J usage is TRBJ2-7; D remains unclear. Germline CDR1 is MNHNS and CDR2 is SASEGT. This CDR3 has 11 amino acids. V lost 3 bases and J lost 3, with 3 bases in between. The CDR3 here is CASSDSYEQYF. CDR3 bases: TGTGCCAGCAGTGACAGCTACGAGCAGTACTTC.

The chain couples TRBV2 to TRBJ1-1, with a tentative D call TRBD1 (5 bases). This CDR3 has 13 amino acids. Deletions cut 8 bases from V and 1 base from J, with 11 bases between. CDR1 and CDR2 from the germline V gene are SNHLY and FYNNEI. CDR3 DNA sequence: TGTGCCAGCTCCTGGGGGGGGAACACTGAAGCTTTCTTT. Translating it yields CASSWGGNTEAFF.

The rearrangement links TRBV9 to TRBJ2-2, with a possible D match to TRBD2 (6 bases). The CDR3 spans 15 residues. Trimming took off 2 bases at V and 4 bases at J, with 12 bases between the two ends. Germline V lookup: CDR1 SGDLS, CDR2 YYNGEE. The CDR3 is CASSVGGGPTGELFF. The CDR3 nucleotides read TGTGCCAGCAGCGTTGGGGGAGGTCCCACCGGGGAGCTGTTTTTT.

This clone was detected once. The chain links TRBV6-1 to TRBJ1-5; TRBD1 is a possible D gene (5 bases). CDR1 and CDR2 from the germline V gene are MNHNS and SASEGT. There are 16 residues in the CDR3. With 4 bases removed from V and 4 bases from J, the gap between germline ends came to 17 bases. The CDR3 loop reads CASSAWRDRRNQPQHF. The DNA for the CDR3 is TGTGCCAGCAGTGCTTGGAGAGACAGACGGAATCAGCCCCAGCATTTT.